Each of the 13 T cell receptor beta chains below was sequenced from the same sample in a study of neoadjuvant anti-PD-1 for oral cavity cancer. Clones were read by immunoSEQ multiplex PCR, and TCRdb kept only the in-frame ones, dropping some. This table has about 42,000 clones, about three quarters appearing once. Regarding time point: after neoadjuvant nivolumab, at surgical resection. Material: PBMCs, obtained after nivolumab (anti-PD-1) treatment. All receptors derive from a person aged 35-79 years with oral cavity squamous cell carcinoma.

The table lists this clone with a count of one. The rearrangement uses TRBV5-6 and TRBJ1-5; D is unclear. V was shortened by 2 bases and J by 2 bases, with 11 bases between the two germline ends. This CDR3 has 15 residues. In germline, CDR1 is SGHDT, CDR2 YYEEEE. In DNA, the CDR3 is TGTGCCAGCAGCTTAGGCCCAGTAGGCAATCAGCCCCAGCATTTT. Translated, it gives CASSLGPVGNQPQHF. Drawing the rest from reference TRBV5-6 and TRBJ1-5, the complete variable domain is DAGVTQSPTHLIKTRGQQVTLRCSPKSGHDTVSWYQQALGQGPQFIFQYYEEEERQRGNFPDRFSGHQFPNYSSELNVNALLLGDSALYLCASSLGPVGNQPQHFGDGTRLSIL.

V usage is TRBV5-6 and J usage is TRBJ1-5; a weak D match, TRBD1 (6 bases). The CDR3 has 15 amino acids. Trimming shortened V by 4 bases and J by 1 base, and 12 bases separated the two germline ends. The germline gives CDR1 SGHDT, CDR2 YYEEEE. The CDR3 protein is CASSRGRGSNQPQHF. The CDR3 DNA sequence: TGTGCCAGCAGCCGCGGGAGGGGGAGCAATCAGCCCCAGCATTTT. The full variable domain, its missing parts supplied by reference TRBV5-6 and TRBJ1-5, is DAGVTQSPTHLIKTRGQQVTLRCSPKSGHDTVSWYQQALGQGPQFIFQYYEEEERQRGNFPDRFSGHQFPNYSSELNVNALLLGDSALYLCASSRGRGSNQPQHFGDGTRLSIL.

This rearrangement joins TRBV10-1 to TRBJ1-1; D uncertain. Trimming left V 3 bases short and J 5 bases short, with 4 bases between. The CDR3 totals 11 residues. Germline values: CDR1 WNHNN, CDR2 SYGVQD (reference sequence). DNA of the CDR3: TGCGCCAGCAGTGACAGTACTGAAGCTTTCTTT. Protein sequence: CASSDSTEAFF.

The genes are TRBV10-3 and TRBJ1-1, with TRBD1 matching over 7 bases. This CDR3 is built from 11 residues. Germline V gene data show CDR1 as ENHRY and CDR2 as SYGVKD. V dropped 6 bases and J dropped 6; count of bases not matched to a gene: 1. The CDR3 DNA reads as TGTGCCATCAGACAGGGGCCTGAAGCTTTCTTT. This gives the protein CAIRQGPEAFF.

The chain uses TRBV28 and TRBJ1-2; the match to TRBD1 covers 7 bases. Germline V gene data show CDR1 as MDHEN and CDR2 as SYDVKM. V lost 11 bases and J lost 8; bases outside the gene matches: 8. CDR3 length equals 11 residues. This chain's CDR3 is CALEGALGYTF. CDR3 DNA sequence: TGTGCCCTTGAGGGGGCGCTAGGCTACACCTTC.

The CDR3 coding sequence is TGTGCCTCAGCATATCAGGGTGTGGTTGGACAGCCCCAGCATTTT. It is translated as CASAYQGVVGQPQHF. The chain has TRBV2 and TRBJ1-5; perhaps TRBD1 as D (5 bases). The CDR3 runs 15 residues. Germline V lookup: CDR1 SNHLY, CDR2 FYNNEI. V was clipped by 11 bases and J by 7 bases, with 24 bases between them.

The rearrangement links TRBV7-6 to TRBJ2-5; 11 bases line up with TRBD2. CDR3 size: 19 residues. The germline gives CDR1 SGHVS, CDR2 FNYEAQ. Trimming cost V 4 bases and J 5 bases; bases outside gene matches: 18. The CDR3 loop reads CASSSLAGGGSDMGETQYF. DNA for the CDR3: TGTGCCAGCAGCTCTCTAGCGGGGGGCGGCTCGGATATGGGGGAGACCCAGTACTTC.

This chain uses TRBV2 with TRBJ1-1; D is ambiguous. V gave up 4 bases and J gave up 5 bases, with 8 bases separating them. The germline V gene has CDR1 SNHLY and CDR2 FYNNEI. This CDR3 contains 12 residues. CDR3 coding DNA: TGTGCCAGCAGTGCTGGGAGAACTGAAGCTTTCTTT. It codes for CASSAGRTEAFF.

The chain couples TRBV28 to TRBJ1-4; TRBD1 agrees at 7 bases. The CDR3 is made up of 15 amino acids. From germline, CDR1 is MDHEN and CDR2 SYDVKM. The ends lost 4 bases at V and 5 bases at J; junction bases unmatched: 7. The CDR3 nucleotides are TGTGCCAGCAGTTACTGGGACAGTTCGAATGAAAAACTGTTTTTT. Translated, it gives CASSYWDSSNEKLFF.

The genes are TRBV9 and TRBJ2-2; TRBD1 is a possible D gene (6 bases). Germline V CDR1 and CDR2: SGDLS, YYNGEE. The CDR3 is 16 amino acids. V lost 2 bases and J 3 bases, leaving 14 bases between the germline ends. The DNA for the CDR3 is TGTGCCAGCAGCGTCTCGACAGGCTGGGACACCGGGGAGCTGTTTTTT. Its protein product is CASSVSTGWDTGELFF. Complete variable domain (other parts from reference TRBV9 and TRBJ2-2): DSGVTQTPKHLITATGQRVTLRCSPRSGDLSVYWYQQSLDQGLQFLIQYYNGEERAKGNILERFSAQQFPDLHSELNLSSLELGDSALYFCASSVSTGWDTGELFFGEGSRLTVL.

The chain joins TRBV18 to TRBJ1-4, with 7 nucleotides matching TRBD1. V shed 1 base, J shed 1 base, and the junction held 12 bases outside the gene matches. Germline CDR1 reads KGHSH; CDR2 reads LQKENI. The CDR3 consists of 19 residues. DNA for the CDR3: TGTGCCAGCTCACCACAAATACCGGGACAGCAACAAACTAATGAAAAACTGTTTTTT. Translated: CASSPQIPGQQQTNEKLFF.

The rearrangement uses TRBV11-2 and TRBJ1-3; D uncertain. The V end was cut by 6 bases, the J end by 0 bases, with 6 bases between. Germline V gene sequence: CDR1 SGHAT, CDR2 FQNNGV. The CDR3 spans 13 residues. CDR3 protein: CASSHNSGNTIYF. DNA of the CDR3: TGTGCCAGCAGTCACAACTCTGGAAACACCATATATTTT.

This chain links TRBV4-2 with TRBJ1-1; tentative D call: TRBD1 (6 bases). With 4 bases removed from V and 11 bases from J, the gap between germline ends came to 14 bases. Per the germline V gene, CDR1 is LGHNA and CDR2 is YNFKEQ. The CDR3 extends over 12 amino acids. CDR3 protein: CASSRPGGRAFF. For the CDR3, the DNA is TGTGCCAGCAGCCGGCCTGGGGGGCGGGCTTTCTTT.